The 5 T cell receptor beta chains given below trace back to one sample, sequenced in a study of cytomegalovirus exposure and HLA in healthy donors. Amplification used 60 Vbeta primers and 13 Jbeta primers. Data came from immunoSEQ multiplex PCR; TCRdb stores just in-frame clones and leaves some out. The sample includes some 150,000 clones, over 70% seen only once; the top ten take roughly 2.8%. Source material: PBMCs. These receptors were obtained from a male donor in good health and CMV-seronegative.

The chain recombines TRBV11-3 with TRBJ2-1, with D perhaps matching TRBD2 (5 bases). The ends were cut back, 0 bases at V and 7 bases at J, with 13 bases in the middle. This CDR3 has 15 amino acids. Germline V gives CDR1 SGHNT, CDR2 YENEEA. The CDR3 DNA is TGTGCCAGCAGCTTAGATCTGGCGGGTAAGAATGAGCAGTTCTTC. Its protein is CASSLDLAGKNEQFF.

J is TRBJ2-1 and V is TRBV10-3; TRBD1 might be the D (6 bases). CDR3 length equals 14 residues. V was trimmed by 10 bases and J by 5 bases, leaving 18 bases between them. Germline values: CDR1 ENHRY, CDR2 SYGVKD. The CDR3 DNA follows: TGTGCCACCGCCTACAGGGATATAAACAATGAGCAGTTCTTC. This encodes CATAYRDINNEQFF.

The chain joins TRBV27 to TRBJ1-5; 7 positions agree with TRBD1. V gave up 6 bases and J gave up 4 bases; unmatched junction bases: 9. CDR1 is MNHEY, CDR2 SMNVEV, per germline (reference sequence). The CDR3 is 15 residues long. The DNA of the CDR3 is TGTGCCAGCAGGGTAAGGACAGGCGGGAATCAGCCCCAGCATTTT. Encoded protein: CASRVRTGGNQPQHF.

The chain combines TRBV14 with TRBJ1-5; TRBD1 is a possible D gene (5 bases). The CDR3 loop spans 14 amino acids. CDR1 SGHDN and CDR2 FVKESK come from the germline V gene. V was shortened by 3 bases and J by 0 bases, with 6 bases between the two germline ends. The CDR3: CASSQGGSNQPQHF. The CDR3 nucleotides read TGTGCCAGCAGCCAGGGGGGTAGCAATCAGCCCCAGCATTTT.

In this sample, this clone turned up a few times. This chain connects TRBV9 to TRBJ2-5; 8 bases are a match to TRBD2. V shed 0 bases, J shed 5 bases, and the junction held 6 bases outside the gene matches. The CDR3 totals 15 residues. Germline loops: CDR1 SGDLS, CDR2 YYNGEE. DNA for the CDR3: TGTGCCAGCAGCGTAGCGGGAGGGCCGGGGGAGACCCAGTACTTC. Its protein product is CASSVAGGPGETQYF.